The present TCR beta chain was sequenced within a study of cytomegalovirus exposure and HLA in healthy donors (TCRdb year 2017). The study in broad terms: According to an earlier analysis of around 600 of the donors, roughly 180 million T cells yielded 95 million to 140 million unique TCR beta sequences and 276 Gb of sequence data. An early release that covered 640 HLA-typed donors contained approximately 290 gigabases of sequencing data and tens of millions of unique TCR sequences. Of the approximately 400 genotyped donors, roughly 80% fell in the genetic ancestry cluster associated with self-reported Caucasian donors. The study aimed to test whether cataloging public T cell receptors could reveal signatures of past pathogen exposure. The T cell repertoires of under 750 subjects were profiled by immunosequencing and related to cytomegalovirus serostatus. In addition to the first cohort of around 670 subjects, a separate validation cohort of 130 or so different subjects was used. To predict cytomegalovirus infection status, the study combined high-throughput TCR immunosequencing, statistical association of individual TCRs with disease status, and machine learning. To study patterns of TCR occurrence, a later analysis re-analyzed previously published TCR beta repertoires from 666 donors and added high-resolution HLA genotyping. In the later analysis, no new phenotypic data were used to find candidate immune exposures; instead, reliance was placed on TCR beta sequences and their occurrence across donors. An earlier analysis of 500 to 650 of the donors applied high-throughput TCR beta sequencing to assess whether each TCR beta V gene segment acted as functional or pseudogenic. Alongside the repertoire data, information on donor age, sex, ethnicity and CMV serostatus was compiled. A later genetic analysis used genome-wide SNP genotypes for about 60% of the roughly 670 donors, treating that subset as a discovery cohort. Every repertoire in the discovery cohort had been generated on one and the same sequencing platform. Both class I and class II loci were covered by HLA typing, at four-digit resolution. Typing coverage varied by locus: roughly 629-640 donors for A, B, C, DRB1 and DQB1; approximately 520 for DQA1; approximately 570 for DPA1; fewer than 480 for DPB1. Because of strong linkage in the cohort, roughly five DR-DQ haplotypes were treated as single units for association and clustering. On average, roughly 250,000 unique TCR beta nucleotide sequences were sequenced per donor among about 400 genotyped donors of the cohort, with roughly a sixth of those sequences being non-productive.

Trimming accounts for 1 base at V and 6 bases at J, while the number of junction bases matched to no gene is 11. The germline V gene provides CDR1 SGDLS and CDR2 YYNGEE. From the cysteine through the phenylalanine, the CDR3 covers 17 amino acids. Just the 51-base CDR3 DNA is kept, in frame starting at base 1. Worth noting for this clone: This clone's antigen is unknown. No base quality information exists; no much larger clone differs at one position.

The cohort consisted of approximately 690 healthy bone marrow donors. At the time of sampling, all cohort members were nominally healthy, though unrecorded immune exposures were likely present. The donor tested CMV seropositive, placing the donor among the roughly 300 seropositive members of the cohort. A peripheral blood sample was provided by each donor, and peripheral blood mononuclear cells were used for TCR beta sequencing. The Qiagen DNeasy Blood Extraction Kit was used to extract genomic DNA from the blood cell samples. Library method: the immunoSEQ multiplex PCR assay. For the multiplex PCR, a mixture combining 60 forward primers for TCR Vbeta segments and 13 reverse primers for TCR Jbeta segments was used. The CDR3 region of rearranged TCR beta genes was amplified from genomic DNA by a multiplex PCR assay. The amplified TCR beta libraries were sequenced on the Illumina HiSeq System as 87-base-pair reads. Under the source paper's analysis protocol: A later analysis counted approximately 84 million unique TCR beta chains across the 500 to 850 repertoires, and around 9.9 million of these chains were shared by at least two donors. Raw reads were error-corrected and collapsed into unique sequences by a nearest-neighbor algorithm in which closely related sequences were merged to remove PCR and sequencing errors. CDR3 sequences were aligned to IMGT reference sequences to assign V, D and J gene segments. For a sequence to be retained, a match of at least six nucleotides to both a V gene segment and a J gene segment was required. A rearrangement was called productive if the CDR3 had no stop codons and remained in frame with V and J, and every other rearrangement was called non-productive. CDR3 was defined according to IMGT convention as the region running from the second conserved V-encoded cysteine to the conserved J-encoded phenylalanine. In an earlier analysis of more than 550 of the donors, sequences lacking an unambiguous match to a single V gene segment were excluded. An earlier analysis of some 610 of the donors called V segments functional above 56.7% productive rearrangements and segregating when the between-donor standard deviation exceeded 5%. A statistical classification framework was built to diagnose cytomegalovirus status from the catalog of TCR beta chain sequences. In a later analysis, V and J genes were assigned by comparing TCR nucleotide sequences against IMGT/GENE-DB human TR gene sequences. In a later analysis, CDR3 sequences and most-parsimonious VDJ recombination scenarios were assigned using the TCRdist pipeline. In a later analysis, each TCR beta chain was defined by its CDR3 amino acid sequence together with its V-gene family, and reads lacking a unique V-gene family were excluded. A later analysis removed nearly 600 highly shared, low-generation-probability nucleotide sequences to deal with suspected cross-contamination and a sequencing artifact. For each public chain, a later analysis derived a clonal expansion index from normalized ranks of inferred template counts within each repertoire. Generation probabilities in a later analysis came from a VDJ recombination model fitted to out-of-frame rearrangements, and those results were checked against IGoR. In a later analysis, hypergeometric tests were used to score TCR-TCR, TCR-HLA and TCR-CMV co-occurrence, with a repertoire-size bias correction applied to TCR pairs. A later analysis estimated false discovery rates by permuting HLA or CMV assignments 20 times. In a later analysis, co-occurring TCRs were grouped using DBSCAN, with TCRdist sequence similarity added in when clustering inside HLA-allele-positive subsets. Co-occurrence clustering excluded repertoires with fewer than 30,000 or more than 120,000 public chains, plus five with anomalous nucleotide sharing. TCRdb limited this immuneACCESS table to in-frame rearrangements with V and J called. A share of clones is missing; checked studies link under half to unresolved V genes, and the rest is unexplained. V, J and clone size derive from that table, while D and trimming were established from the DNA sequence. For this sample the table gives fewer than 200,000 clones, of which about four fifths were detected only once. 5.5% to 8% of the sample comes from the top ten.

What the authors observed across the whole study: According to a later genetic analysis, donors in an Asian-associated ancestry cluster had fewer N-insertions in productive TCRs than the approximately 700-donor mean. The only immune exposure information available for the cohort was CMV serostatus. Because the 87-base-pair reads could not distinguish some IMGT-functional V segments, including TRBV6-2 and TRBV6-3, those segments were excluded. A further reported finding was that TCR beta sequences accurately predicted the HLA-A and HLA-B alleles for most subjects in the first cohort. Linkage disequilibrium might explain the correlated functional status among segregating V segments, but an unknown experimental factor could not be excluded. In a later analysis, HLA-associated TCR beta chains were found to be more clonally expanded and to have lower generation probabilities than equally common non-associated chains. A cluster of highly shared sequence variants was judged likely to represent a technical artifact of the sequencing pipeline. According to a later analysis, most CMV-associated TCR beta chains appeared to be HLA-restricted, and the HLA associations seemed to be driven largely by CMV exposure. Specific HLA alleles were associated with some 15,000 TCR beta sequences at a false discovery rate of 0.05 in a later analysis. According to a later analysis, parvovirus B19, influenza, CMV and Epstein-Barr virus appeared linked to several top co-occurrence clusters. The classifier was reported to diagnose cytomegalovirus status with high specificity and sensitivity in both the original and validation cohorts. An earlier analysis of some 560 of the donors showed that most TCR beta V segments appeared in productive rearrangements either about 87% or about 30% of the time, which broadly matched IMGT annotations. Most TCR sequences were seen in very few donors, while some public TCRs were found in many individuals. Three of the identified cytomegalovirus-associated TCR beta chains were confirmed in vitro to be specific for cytomegalovirus antigens. In a later analysis, TCR association rates were found to vary across HLA loci, with the most associated TCRs seen for DRB1 alleles and the fewest for HLA-C alleles. Presence/absence analyses assumed roughly uniform sequencing depth across donors, an assumption that may not hold. Fewer than 20 rarely observed V segments, including chromosome 9 orphons, were excluded from the earlier analysis of several hundred of the donors because counts were too low. According to the authors, the approach could potentially be generalized to other disease states and immunological phenotypes. This cohort had only TCR beta chains sequenced, and the lack of alpha or paired-chain data limited which features could be detected. Because HLA typing was unavailable for some donors at each locus, only the typed subset was used in association tests. In the study, around 150 TCR beta chains were listed as associated with cytomegalovirus. In a later genetic analysis, a missense DCLRE1C variant was associated with V-gene and J-gene trimming of TCR beta chains, and the association was replicated in an independent cohort. Assigning TCR associations to individual alleles was difficult when HLA alleles, especially DR and DQ, strongly co-occurred.

The sequence was obtained from a woman under 40 in good health and CMV-seropositive. Sequencing was performed on PBMCs. The V and J segments used are TRBV9 and TRBJ2-3; TRBD2 lines up with 10 middle nucleotides. The encoded CDR3 is CASSVSIVAGGPDTQYF. The nucleotide sequence reads TGTGCCAGCAGCGTATCTATAGTAGCGGGGGGCCCGGATACGCAGTATTTT.